This TCR beta chain emerged from a study of T cell responses to AZD1222 COVID-19 vaccine. The CDR3 sequence is 15 residues long. Germline loops: CDR1 MRHNA, CDR2 SNTAGT. J gave up 4 bases and V 4 bases, and 8 bases lay outside the gene matches. Libraries were prepared by immunoSEQ multiplex PCR; TCRdb keeps only in-frame clonotypes and omits some of them. The data show about 99,000 clones, about 85% seen once. Whole-study findings and limits: Sampling captured repertoires only after the peak T cell response. Distributed over spike, vaccine-associated CD4 TCRs predominated at 160-218 and 743-854. Close to half of all spike-specific TCRs reportedly target regions of the variants that are unmutated.

On this clone itself: As yet, its antigen is unknown.

The chain combines TRBV6-4 with TRBJ2-3; 7 bases align to TRBD2. Here the sequenced sample was peripheral blood, taken on day 0 of AZD1222 vaccination. The receptor comes from an adult in good health. CDR3 residues: CASSGRAGEADTQYF. The CDR3 nucleotides are TGTGCCAGCAGTGGTCGGGCGGGAGAGGCAGATACGCAGTATTTT.